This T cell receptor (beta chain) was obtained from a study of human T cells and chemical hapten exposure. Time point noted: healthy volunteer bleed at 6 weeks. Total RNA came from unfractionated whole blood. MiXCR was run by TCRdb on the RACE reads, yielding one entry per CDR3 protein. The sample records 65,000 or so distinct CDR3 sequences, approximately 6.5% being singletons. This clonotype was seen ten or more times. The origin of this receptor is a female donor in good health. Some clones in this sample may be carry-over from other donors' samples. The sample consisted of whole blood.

The CDR3 here is CASSYGGEQYF. As DNA, the CDR3 is TGTGCCAGCAGTTACGGGGGTGAGCAGTACTTC. The chain couples TRBV6-5 to TRBJ2-7; D tentatively reads TRBD1 or TRBD2 (5 bases each). Germline V gene sequence: CDR1 MNHEY, CDR2 SVGAGI. V shed 2 bases and J shed 7 bases, with 6 bases lying between them. The CDR3 sequence is 11 residues long.